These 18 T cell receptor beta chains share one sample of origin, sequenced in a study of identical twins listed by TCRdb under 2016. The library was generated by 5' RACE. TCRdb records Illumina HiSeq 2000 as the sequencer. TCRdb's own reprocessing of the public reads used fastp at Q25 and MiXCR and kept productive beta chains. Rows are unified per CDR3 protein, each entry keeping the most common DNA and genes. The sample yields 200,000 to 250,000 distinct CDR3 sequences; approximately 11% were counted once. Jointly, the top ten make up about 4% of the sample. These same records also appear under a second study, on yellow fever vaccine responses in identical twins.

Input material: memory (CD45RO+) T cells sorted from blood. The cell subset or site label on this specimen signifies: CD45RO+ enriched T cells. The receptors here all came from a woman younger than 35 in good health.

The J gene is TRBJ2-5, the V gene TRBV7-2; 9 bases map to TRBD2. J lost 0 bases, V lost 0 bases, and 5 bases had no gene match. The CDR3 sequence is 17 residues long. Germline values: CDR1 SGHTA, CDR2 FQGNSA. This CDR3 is CASSLARAGGYQETQYF. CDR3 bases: TGTGCCAGCAGCTTAGCGAGGGCGGGAGGGTACCAAGAGACCCAGTACTTC. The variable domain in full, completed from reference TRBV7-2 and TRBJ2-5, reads GAGVSQSPSNKVTEKGKDVELRCDPISGHTALYWYRQSLGQGLEFLIYFQGNSAPDKSGLPSDRFSAERTGGSVSTLTIQRTQQEDSAVYLCASSLARAGGYQETQYFGPGTRLLVL.

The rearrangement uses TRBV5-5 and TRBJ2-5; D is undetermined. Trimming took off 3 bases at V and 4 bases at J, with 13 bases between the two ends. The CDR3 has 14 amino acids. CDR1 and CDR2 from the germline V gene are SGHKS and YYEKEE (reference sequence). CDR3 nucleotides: TGTGCCAGCAGCTGGACGGGCCGCGGAGAGACCCAGTACTTC. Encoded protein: CASSWTGRGETQYF. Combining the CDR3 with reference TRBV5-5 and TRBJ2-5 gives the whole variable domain DAGVTQSPTHLIKTRGQQVTLRCSPISGHKSVSWYQQVLGQGPQFIFQYYEKEERGRGNFPDRFSARQFPNYSSELNVNALLLGDSALYLCASSWTGRGETQYFGPGTRLLVL.

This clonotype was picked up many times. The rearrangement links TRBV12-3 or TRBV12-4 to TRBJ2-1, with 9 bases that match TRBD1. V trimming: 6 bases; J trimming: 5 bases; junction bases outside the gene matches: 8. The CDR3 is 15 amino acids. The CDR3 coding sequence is TGTGCCAGCAGGCCTACAGGGGGCAAGAACAATGAGCAGTTCTTC. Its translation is CASRPTGGKNNEQFF.

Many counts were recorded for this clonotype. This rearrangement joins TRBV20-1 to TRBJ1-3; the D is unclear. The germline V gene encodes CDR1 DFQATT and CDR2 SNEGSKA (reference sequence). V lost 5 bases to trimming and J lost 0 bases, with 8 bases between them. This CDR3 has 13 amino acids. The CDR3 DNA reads TGCAGTGCTGCGGCGCTCTCTGGAAACACCATATATTTT. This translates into CSAAALSGNTIYF.

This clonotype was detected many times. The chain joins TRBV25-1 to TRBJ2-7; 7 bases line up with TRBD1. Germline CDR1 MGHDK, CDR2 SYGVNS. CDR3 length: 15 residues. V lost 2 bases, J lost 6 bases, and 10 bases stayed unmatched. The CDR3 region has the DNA TGTGCCAGCAGTGAAAACAGGGGCCTGGCTAGCGAGCAGTACTTC. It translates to CASSENRGLASEQYF.

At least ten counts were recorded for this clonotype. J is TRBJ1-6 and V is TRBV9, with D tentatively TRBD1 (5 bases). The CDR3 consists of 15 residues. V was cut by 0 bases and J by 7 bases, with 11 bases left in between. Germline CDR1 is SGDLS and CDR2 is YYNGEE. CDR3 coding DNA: TGTGCCAGCAGCGTAGTAGGGACCGGCAATTCACCCCTCCACTTT. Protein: CASSVVGTGNSPLHF.

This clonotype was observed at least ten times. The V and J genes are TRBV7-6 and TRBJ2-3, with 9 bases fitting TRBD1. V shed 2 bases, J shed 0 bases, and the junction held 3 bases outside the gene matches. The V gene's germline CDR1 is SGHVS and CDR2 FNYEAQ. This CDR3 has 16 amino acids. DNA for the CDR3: TGTGCCAGCAGCTTACGGGACAGGGCTAGCACAGATACGCAGTATTTT. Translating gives CASSLRDRASTDTQYF.

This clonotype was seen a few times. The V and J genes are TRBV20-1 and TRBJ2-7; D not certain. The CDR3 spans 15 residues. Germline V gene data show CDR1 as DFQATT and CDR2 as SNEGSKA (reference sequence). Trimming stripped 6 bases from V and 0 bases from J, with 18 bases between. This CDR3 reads CSARRVRSSSYEQYF. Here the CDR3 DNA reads TGCAGTGCCAGAAGGGTACGCTCGAGCTCCTACGAGCAGTACTTC.

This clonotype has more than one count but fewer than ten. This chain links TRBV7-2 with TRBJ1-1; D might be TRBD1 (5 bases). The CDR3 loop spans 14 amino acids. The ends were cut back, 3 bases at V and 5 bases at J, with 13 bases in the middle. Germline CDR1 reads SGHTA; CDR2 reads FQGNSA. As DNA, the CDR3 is TGTGCCAGCAGCTTCGGCGGGGGGGATACTGAAGCTTTCTTT. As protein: CASSFGGGDTEAFF.

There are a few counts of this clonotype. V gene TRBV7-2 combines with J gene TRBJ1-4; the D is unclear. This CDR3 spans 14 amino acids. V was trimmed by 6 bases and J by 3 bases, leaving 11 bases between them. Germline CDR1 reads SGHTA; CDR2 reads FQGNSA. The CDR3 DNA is TGTGCCAGCAGGGGAATAGCACCTAATGAAAAACTGTTTTTT. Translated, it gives CASRGIAPNEKLFF.

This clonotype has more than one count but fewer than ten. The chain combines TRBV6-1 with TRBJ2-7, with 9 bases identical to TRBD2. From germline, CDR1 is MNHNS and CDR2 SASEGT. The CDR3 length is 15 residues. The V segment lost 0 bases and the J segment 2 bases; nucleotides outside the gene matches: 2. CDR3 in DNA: TGTGCCAGCAGTGAAGCTAGCGGGGGAACCTACGAGCAGTACTTC. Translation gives CASSEASGGTYEQYF.

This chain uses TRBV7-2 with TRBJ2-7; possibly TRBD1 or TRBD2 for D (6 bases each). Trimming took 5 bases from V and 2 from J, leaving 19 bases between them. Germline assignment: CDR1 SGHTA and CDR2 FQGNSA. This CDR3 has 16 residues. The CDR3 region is CASSPPWRGNPYEQYF. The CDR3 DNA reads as TGTGCCAGCAGCCCCCCATGGAGGGGGAATCCCTACGAGCAGTACTTC.

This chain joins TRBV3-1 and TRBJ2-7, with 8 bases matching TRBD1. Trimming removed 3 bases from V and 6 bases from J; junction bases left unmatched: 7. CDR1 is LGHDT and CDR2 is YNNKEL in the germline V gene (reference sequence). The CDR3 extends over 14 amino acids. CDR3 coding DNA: TGTGCCAGCAGCCAGGACAGGGACTTCTCCGAGCAGTACTTC. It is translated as CASSQDRDFSEQYF.

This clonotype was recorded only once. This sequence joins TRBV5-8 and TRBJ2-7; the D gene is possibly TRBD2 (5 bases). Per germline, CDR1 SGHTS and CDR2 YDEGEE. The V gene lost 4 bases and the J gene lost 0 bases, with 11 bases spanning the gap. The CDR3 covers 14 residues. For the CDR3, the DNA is TGTGCCAGCAGCCTCCCCGGGATCTCCTACGAGCAGTACTTC. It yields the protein CASSLPGISYEQYF.

CDR3 amino acids: CASSIGTAANTEAFF. The CDR3 DNA reads TGTGCCAGTAGTATAGGGACGGCCGCGAACACTGAAGCTTTCTTT. J is TRBJ1-1 and V is TRBV19, with unresolved D. Germline lookup yields CDR1 LNHDA and CDR2 SQIVND (reference sequence). The CDR3 has 15 residues. The V end was cut by 1 base, the J end by 1 base, with 10 bases between.

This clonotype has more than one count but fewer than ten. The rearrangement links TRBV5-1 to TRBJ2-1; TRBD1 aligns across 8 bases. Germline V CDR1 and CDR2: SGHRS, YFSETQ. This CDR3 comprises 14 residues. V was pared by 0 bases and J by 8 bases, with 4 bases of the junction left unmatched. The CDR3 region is CASSLGDRYDEQFF. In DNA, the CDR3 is TGCGCCAGCAGCTTGGGGGACAGGTATGATGAGCAGTTCTTC. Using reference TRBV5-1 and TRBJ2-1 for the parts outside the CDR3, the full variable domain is KAGVTQTPRYLIKTRGQQVTLSCSPISGHRSVSWYQQTPGQGLQFLFEYFSETQRNKGNFPGRFSGRQFSNSRSEMNVSTLELGDSALYLCASSLGDRYDEQFFGPGTRLTVL.

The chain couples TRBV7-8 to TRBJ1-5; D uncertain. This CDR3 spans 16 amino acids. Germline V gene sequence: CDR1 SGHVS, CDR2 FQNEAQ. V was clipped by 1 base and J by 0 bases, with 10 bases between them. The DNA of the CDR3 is TGTGCCAGCAGCTTAGAGGGTCGAGGTAGCAATCAGCCCCAGCATTTT. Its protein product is CASSLEGRGSNQPQHF.

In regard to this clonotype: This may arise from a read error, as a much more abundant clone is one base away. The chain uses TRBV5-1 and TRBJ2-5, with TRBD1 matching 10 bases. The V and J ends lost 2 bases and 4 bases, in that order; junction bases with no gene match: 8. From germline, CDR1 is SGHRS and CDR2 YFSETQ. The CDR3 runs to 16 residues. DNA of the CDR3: TGCGCCAGCAGCTTCGCCCCCCGGACAGGGGGAGAGACCCAGTACTTC. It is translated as CASSFAPRTGGETQYF.